This TCR beta chain was sequenced during a study of cytomegalovirus exposure and HLA in healthy donors. Study-wide points: Cytomegalovirus status was reportedly diagnosed by the classifier with high sensitivity and specificity. TCR beta V- and J-gene trimming was later associated with a missense DCLRE1C variant. When a later analysis was performed, an Asian-associated ancestry cluster reportedly had fewer N-insertions than the approximately 600-donor mean.

The CDR3 has 13 residues. The germline V gene has CDR1 KGHSH and CDR2 LQKENI. Trimming removed 1 base from V and 6 bases from J, with 8 bases in between. Both 60 Vbeta primers and 13 Jbeta primers went into the PCR. As handled by the study authors: A follow-up analysis tallied 86 million or so unique TCR beta chains, roughly 11 million shared. Method: immunoSEQ multiplex PCR; TCRdb's copy keeps in-frame clones and lacks some. V, J and clone size are taken as reported in that table, and D and trimming were inferred from the DNA itself. The sample carries fewer than 150,000 clones, about 86% recorded once. This clone has only a few counts. The target antigen is unknown.

The chain recombines TRBV18 with TRBJ2-3, with D possibly TRBD2 on 5 matching bases. Sequencing was done on a sample of PBMCs. The TCR comes from a man aged 35 to 55 in good health and CMV-seropositive. The CDR3 DNA reads TGTGCCAGCTCACCACTAGACTACGATACGCAGTATTTT. Encoded protein: CASSPLDYDTQYF.